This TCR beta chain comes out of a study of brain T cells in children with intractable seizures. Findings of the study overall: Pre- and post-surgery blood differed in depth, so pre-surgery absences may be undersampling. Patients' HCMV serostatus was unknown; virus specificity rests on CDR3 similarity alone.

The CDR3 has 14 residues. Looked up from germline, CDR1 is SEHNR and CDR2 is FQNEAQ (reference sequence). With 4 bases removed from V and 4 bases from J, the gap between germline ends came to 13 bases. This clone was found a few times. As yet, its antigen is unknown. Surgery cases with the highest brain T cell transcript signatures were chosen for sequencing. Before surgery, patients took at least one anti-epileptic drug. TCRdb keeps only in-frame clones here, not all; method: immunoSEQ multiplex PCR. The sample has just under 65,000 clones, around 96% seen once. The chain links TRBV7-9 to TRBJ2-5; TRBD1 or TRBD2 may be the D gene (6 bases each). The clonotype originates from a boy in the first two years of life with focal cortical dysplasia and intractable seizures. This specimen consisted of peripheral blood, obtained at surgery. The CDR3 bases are TGTGCCAGCAGCTCAAACAGGGAGGCAGAGACCCAGTACTTC. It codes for CASSSNREAETQYF.